The 29 T cell receptor beta chains in this list originate from one sample, sequenced in a study of blood T cell repertoires in COVID-19. Sequencing used immunoSEQ multiplex PCR; TCRdb keeps in-frame clones, though not all of them. The sample records around 25,000 clones, 65% to 80% being singletons. Material: peripheral blood. All receptors come from a human donor in a cohort sampled during active or convalescent COVID-19.

The chain has TRBV5-1 and TRBJ2-1; TRBD1 agrees at 10 bases. The CDR3 extends over 14 amino acids. CDR1 is SGHRS and CDR2 is YFSETQ in the germline V gene. After removal of 0 bases from V and 10 bases from J, the junction contained 4 bases not matched to a gene. Written as DNA, the CDR3 is TGCGCCAGCAGCTTGGGACAGGGGGCTTTCGAGCAGTTCTTC. Translation gives CASSLGQGAFEQFF.

This sequence joins TRBV12-5 and TRBJ2-1, with TRBD1 matching 8 bases. V trimming: 5 bases; J trimming: 6 bases; junction bases outside the gene matches: 18. CDR1 and CDR2 (germline): LGHNT, FRNRAP. The CDR3 is 18 amino acids. The CDR3, as DNA: TGTGCTAGTGGTCTAAATCCATCGGCAGGGGGCTGGGGCAATGAGCAGTTCTTC. Encoded protein: CASGLNPSAGGWGNEQFF.

V is TRBV5-1 and J is TRBJ2-5, with TRBD1 matching over 8 bases. The CDR3 contains 14 residues. The junction had 6 bases not matched to a gene; V was cut back by 4 bases and J by 4 bases. CDR1 and CDR2 from the germline V gene are SGHRS and YFSETQ. The CDR3 loop reads CASSVQGAGETQYF. The CDR3, as DNA: TGCGCCAGCAGCGTTCAGGGGGCCGGAGAGACCCAGTACTTC.

DNA for the CDR3: TGTGCCAGCAGCTTAGATTCTAGCGGGGGACAAGAGACCCAGTACTTC. Its translation: CASSLDSSGGQETQYF. The chain recombines TRBV7-2 with TRBJ2-5; 10 bases fit TRBD2. This CDR3 is built from 16 residues. In germline, CDR1 is SGHTA, CDR2 FQGNSA. The V and J ends lost 1 base and 2 bases, in that order; junction bases with no gene match: 4. Full variable domain (rest looked up from reference TRBV7-2 and TRBJ2-5): GAGVSQSPSNKVTEKGKDVELRCDPISGHTALYWYRQSLGQGLEFLIYFQGNSAPDKSGLPSDRFSAERTGGSVSTLTIQRTQQEDSAVYLCASSLDSSGGQETQYFGPGTRLLVL.

The chain couples TRBV28 to TRBJ1-1, with a tentative D call TRBD1 (6 bases). The CDR3 has 12 amino acids. The V end was cut by 5 bases, the J end by 6 bases, with 10 bases between. Germline assignment: CDR1 MDHEN and CDR2 SYDVKM. CDR3 amino acids: CASSTGFPEAFF. Written as DNA, the CDR3 is TGTGCCAGCAGTACAGGGTTCCCTGAAGCTTTCTTT.

V and J are TRBV7-2 and TRBJ1-2; TRBD1 agrees at 9 bases. In germline, CDR1 is SGHTA, CDR2 FQGNSA. CDR3 length: 13 residues. V gave up 6 bases and J gave up 4 bases; unmatched junction bases: 3. The CDR3 region is CASSGDRVYGYTF. DNA for the CDR3: TGTGCCAGCAGTGGGGACAGGGTCTATGGCTACACCTTC.

The chain joins TRBV19 to TRBJ1-4, with unresolved D. In germline, CDR1 is LNHDA, CDR2 SQIVND (reference sequence). This CDR3 comprises 17 residues. V was trimmed by 5 bases and J by 3 bases, leaving 19 bases between them. The chain's CDR3 is CASSGEIYWWANEKLFF. As DNA, the CDR3 is TGTGCCAGTAGTGGAGAGATTTATTGGTGGGCTAATGAAAAACTGTTTTTT.

The V call is TRBV7-2, the J call TRBJ2-7; 7 bases align to TRBD1. The CDR3 is 13 residues long. V shed 6 bases and J 4 bases; nucleotides not matched to a gene: 6. The germline gives CDR1 SGHTA, CDR2 FQGNSA. Here the CDR3 DNA reads TGTGCCAGCAGTGCACAGGGGACATACGAGCAGTACTTC. It is translated as CASSAQGTYEQYF.

This chain links TRBV2 with TRBJ2-3; the match to TRBD1 covers 12 bases. The CDR3 is made up of 15 amino acids. Looked up from germline, CDR1 is SNHLY and CDR2 is FYNNEI. Germline trimming cut 6 bases from V and 5 bases from J; bases unmatched to any gene: 6. Here the CDR3 DNA reads TGTGCCAGCAGCGGGGGACAGGGGGCAGGAGATACGCAGTATTTT. It encodes CASSGGQGAGDTQYF.

This clone was seen only a few times. This chain links TRBV5-1 with TRBJ2-7; TRBD1 agrees at 8 bases. Germline loops: CDR1 SGHRS, CDR2 YFSETQ. The CDR3 spans 15 residues. V shed 3 bases, J shed 2 bases, and the junction held 7 bases outside the gene matches. The CDR3 sequence is CASSSPGQGPYEQYF. CDR3 coding DNA: TGCGCCAGCAGCTCGCCCGGACAGGGACCCTACGAGCAGTACTTC.

The chain combines TRBV30 with TRBJ1-6, with D possibly matching TRBD1 (5 bases). This CDR3 spans 13 amino acids. Germline V gene lookup returns CDR1 GTSNPN and CDR2 SVGIG (reference sequence). Trimming stripped 5 bases from V and 0 bases from J, with 5 bases between. The CDR3 reads CAWDSSYNSPLHF. DNA for the CDR3: TGTGCCTGGGACAGCTCCTATAATTCACCCCTCCACTTT.

By share of the sample, this clone is medium-sized (0.01 to 0.1%). The chain joins TRBV11-2 to TRBJ2-3, with 7 bases matching TRBD2. Germline CDR1 and CDR2: SGHAT and FQNNGV. The CDR3 contains 14 residues. With V trimmed by 5 bases and J by 2 bases, 4 bases remained unmatched. The CDR3 reads CASSPGTNTDTQYF. CDR3 DNA: TGTGCCAGCAGCCCCGGGACTAACACAGATACGCAGTATTTT.

V usage is TRBV29-1 and J usage is TRBJ2-7; 11 nucleotides line up with TRBD2. Germline lookup yields CDR1 SQVTM and CDR2 ANQGSEA. The J segment lost 2 bases and the V segment lost 7 bases, leaving 4 bases of the junction unmatched. The CDR3 runs 13 residues. The CDR3 DNA is TGCAGCGGCGCGACTAGCGGGACCTACGAGCAGTACTTC. Translation: CSGATSGTYEQYF.

V is TRBV12-3 or TRBV12-4 and J is TRBJ2-5; 9 bases are a match to TRBD1. With 6 bases clipped from V and 5 bases from J, the junction kept 4 bases outside the gene matches. The CDR3 is made up of 13 amino acids. CDR3 region: CASRDRGSETQYF. The CDR3 DNA sequence: TGTGCCAGCAGGGACAGGGGATCGGAGACCCAGTACTTC.

The rearrangement joins TRBV3-1 (or the pseudogene TRBV3-2) to TRBJ1-6; the D gene is possibly TRBD1 (5 bases). Germline CDR1 and CDR2: LGHDT and YNNKEL (reference sequence). The length of the CDR3 is 15 residues. V was shortened by 0 bases and J by 7 bases, with 10 bases between the two germline ends. The CDR3 DNA reads TGTGCCAGCAGCCAAGATTACAGGCCGAATTCACCCCTCCACTTT. Protein: CASSQDYRPNSPLHF.

CDR3 DNA sequence: TGTGCCAGCAGCCCGACAGGGACAAGCACAGATACGCAGTATTTT. This codes for CASSPTGTSTDTQYF. The chain combines TRBV3-1 (or the pseudogene TRBV3-2) with TRBJ2-3; 7 nucleotides line up with TRBD1. CDR1 is LGHDT and CDR2 is YNNKEL in the germline V gene (reference sequence). The CDR3 is 15 amino acids. V dropped 4 bases and J dropped 0; count of bases not matched to a gene: 4.

This chain links TRBV2 with TRBJ1-4, with a weak D call TRBD1 (6 bases). Trimming shortened V by 6 bases and J by 8 bases, and 10 bases separated the two germline ends. Germline values: CDR1 SNHLY, CDR2 FYNNEI. This CDR3 is built from 12 residues. The CDR3 reads CASRDSPEKLFF. In nucleotides, the CDR3 is TGTGCCAGCAGGGACAGCCCCGAAAAACTGTTTTTT. The variable domain in full, with the rest retrieved from reference TRBV2 and TRBJ1-4, is EPEVTQTPSHQVTQMGQEVILRCVPISNHLYFYWYRQILGQKVEFLVSFYNNEISEKSEIFDDQFSVERPDGSNFTLKIRSTKLEDSAMYFCASRDSPEKLFFGSGTQLSVL.

The V gene is TRBV5-1, the J gene TRBJ2-3; the D gene is possibly TRBD2 (5 bases). This CDR3 comprises 12 residues. V lost 7 bases to trimming and J lost 1 base, with 7 bases between them. The germline CDR1 and CDR2 sequences are SGHRS and YFSETQ. The CDR3 region has the DNA TGCGCCAGCCGAGCGGGCACAGATACGCAGTATTTT. Amino acids: CASRAGTDTQYF.

This clone has more than one count but fewer than ten. The rearrangement links TRBV20-1 to TRBJ1-1; 9 bases map to TRBD1. CDR3 size: 11 residues. Losses at the gene ends were 1 base for V and 11 bases for J; bases not matched to a gene: 2. Germline lookup yields CDR1 DFQATT and CDR2 SNEGSKA (reference sequence). The CDR3 region is CSARGGTGAFF. The CDR3 coding sequence is TGCAGTGCTAGAGGGGGGACAGGGGCTTTCTTT.

A few counts support this clone. The gene calls are TRBV28 and TRBJ2-7, with TRBD1 identical over 8 bases. Germline lookup yields CDR1 MDHEN and CDR2 SYDVKM. V lost 1 base and J lost 4; bases outside the gene matches: 6. The CDR3 loop spans 15 amino acids. The CDR3 DNA reads TGTGCCAGCAGTTTATCGGCAGGGGGCGGGTACGAGCAGTACTTC. It is translated as CASSLSAGGGYEQYF.

The J gene is TRBJ1-2, the V gene TRBV23-1, with no clear D. TRBV23-1 is recorded as an ORF, its role being uncertain. This CDR3 is 18 amino acids long. V was cut by 0 bases and J by 4 bases, with 21 bases left in between. The CDR3 region is CASSQSTGMTEELYGYTF. CDR3 in DNA: TGCGCCAGCAGTCAATCGACGGGGATGACGGAGGAGCTCTATGGCTACACCTTC.

The genes are TRBV20-1 and TRBJ1-5, with D tentatively TRBD1 (5 bases). CDR1 and CDR2 from the germline V gene are DFQATT and SNEGSKA (reference sequence). This CDR3 has 14 amino acids. V was cut by 3 bases and J by 2 bases, with 11 bases left in between. CDR3 sequence reads: CSASWEGGNQPQHF. As DNA, the CDR3 is TGCAGTGCTAGTTGGGAAGGGGGCAATCAGCCCCAGCATTTT.

The CDR3 is CASSLRDTNTEAFF. The DNA for the CDR3 is TGTGCCAGCAGTTTAAGGGACACGAACACTGAAGCTTTCTTT. The chain joins TRBV27 to TRBJ1-1, with D possibly TRBD1 on 6 matching bases. There are 14 residues in the CDR3. V lost 2 bases and J 1 base, leaving 8 bases between the germline ends. The germline CDR1 and CDR2 sequences are MNHEY and SMNVEV (reference sequence).

V usage is TRBV28 and J usage is TRBJ2-3; 7 positions agree with TRBD1. V dropped 7 bases and J dropped 2; count of bases not matched to a gene: 12. This CDR3 is 16 amino acids long. The germline V gene has CDR1 MDHEN and CDR2 SYDVKM. Here the CDR3 DNA reads TGTGCCAGCAACCAGGGGGTTAAGGGGGCCACAGATACGCAGTATTTT. This encodes CASNQGVKGATDTQYF.

The chain uses TRBV10-3 and TRBJ1-6; D unresolved. The V end was cut by 4 bases, the J end by 7 bases, with 11 bases between. The CDR3 runs 14 residues. Per the germline V gene, CDR1 is ENHRY and CDR2 is SYGVKD. The CDR3 sequence: CAISGRSNNSPLHF. The CDR3 bases are TGTGCCATCAGTGGGAGGAGTAACAATTCACCCCTCCACTTT.

The chain uses TRBV18 and TRBJ2-7; D not resolved. The V gene's germline CDR1 is KGHSH and CDR2 LQKENI. The length of the CDR3 is 14 residues. The V gene lost 3 bases and the J gene lost 2 bases, with 11 bases spanning the gap. The CDR3 loop is CASSPPGSTYEQYF. The CDR3 nucleotides are TGTGCCAGCTCACCCCCAGGAAGTACCTACGAGCAGTACTTC.

The chain joins TRBV6-5 to TRBJ1-5, with D hard to call. V lost 2 bases and J lost 6, with 8 bases in between. Looked up from germline, CDR1 is MNHEY and CDR2 is SVGAGI. The CDR3 loop spans 13 amino acids. The CDR3, as DNA: TGTGCCAGCAGTTACGGGCGGGGTCAGCCCCAGCATTTT. Its protein is CASSYGRGQPQHF.

V gene TRBV19 combines with J gene TRBJ1-5; the match to TRBD1 covers 7 bases. CDR1 is LNHDA, CDR2 SQIVND, per germline (reference sequence). CDR3 length: 16 residues. V lost 3 bases, J lost 1 base, and 6 bases stayed unmatched. In DNA form, the CDR3 reads TGTGCCAGTAGTATCTTCCTAGGGGGCAGCAATCAGCCCCAGCATTTT. It yields the protein CASSIFLGGSNQPQHF.

V gene TRBV6-5 combines with J gene TRBJ2-2; D call uncertain. The V and J ends lost 0 bases and 7 bases respectively, with 12 bases between them. The CDR3 spans 15 residues. Germline CDR1 is MNHEY and CDR2 is SVGAGI. Here the CDR3 DNA reads TGTGCCAGCAGTTACTCCCGGGTCGGTATCGGGGAGCTGTTTTTT. It yields the protein CASSYSRVGIGELFF.